Below, one TCR beta chain is given with its context. This record belongs to a study of blood T cell repertoires in COVID-19. Looking at the study overall: Some COVID-19 samples were acute and others convalescent; all came from the United States, Italy and Spain. From T cells, B-cell-depleted T cells, or PBMCs came the material, which was cDNA or gDNA.

Source study methods: Nucleated cell counts were estimated from reference gene primer amplification. Generated by immunoSEQ multiplex PCR, the TCRdb table keeps only in-frame clones and is missing some. V and J calls and clone size are as listed in that table; D and trimming were resolved from the DNA. This sample carries around 250,000 clones, 65% to 85% of them seen once, and the ten largest clones take roughly 1.4%. Germline CDR1 is LNHDA and CDR2 is SQIVND (reference sequence). This CDR3 comprises 14 residues. The ends were cut back, 3 bases at V and 6 bases at J, with 13 bases in the middle. The rearrangement links TRBV19 to TRBJ2-3; maybe TRBD1 (6 bases). Sequencing was done on a sample of peripheral blood. The sequence derives from a woman between 35 and 50 years old who had recovered from COVID-19. This CDR3 reads CASSISGGPDTQYF. CDR3 DNA: TGTGCCAGTAGTATTAGTGGGGGCCCTGATACGCAGTATTTT.